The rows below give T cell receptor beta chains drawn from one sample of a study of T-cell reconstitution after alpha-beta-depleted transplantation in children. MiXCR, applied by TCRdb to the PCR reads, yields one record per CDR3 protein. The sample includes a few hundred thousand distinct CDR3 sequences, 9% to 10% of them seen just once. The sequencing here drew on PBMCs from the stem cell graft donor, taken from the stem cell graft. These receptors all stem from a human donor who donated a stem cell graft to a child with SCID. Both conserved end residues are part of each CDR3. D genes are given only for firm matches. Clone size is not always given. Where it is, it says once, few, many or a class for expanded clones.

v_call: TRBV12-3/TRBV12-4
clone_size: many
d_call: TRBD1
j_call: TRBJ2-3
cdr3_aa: CASKVTGGTDTQYF
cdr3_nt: TGTGCCAGCAAAGTGACAGGGGGAACAGATACGCAGTATTTT

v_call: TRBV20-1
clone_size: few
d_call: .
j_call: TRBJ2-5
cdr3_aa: CSARDEGQETQYF
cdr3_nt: TGCAGTGCTAGAGATGAGGGGCAAGAGACCCAGTACTTC

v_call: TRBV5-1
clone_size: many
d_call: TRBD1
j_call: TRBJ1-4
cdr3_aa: CASSLVPGTANEKLFF
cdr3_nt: TGCGCCAGCAGCTTGGTCCCCGGGACAGCAAATGAAAAACTGTTTTTT

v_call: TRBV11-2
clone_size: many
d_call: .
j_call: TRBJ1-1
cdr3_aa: CASSLERVGGPYTEAFF
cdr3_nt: TGTGCCAGCAGCTTAGAACGGGTCGGGGGGCCCTACACTGAAGCTTTCTTT

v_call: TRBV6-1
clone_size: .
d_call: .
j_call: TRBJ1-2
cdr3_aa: CASSDPGSPYGYTF
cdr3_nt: TGTGCCAGCAGTGACCCCGGGAGTCCCTATGGCTACACCTTC

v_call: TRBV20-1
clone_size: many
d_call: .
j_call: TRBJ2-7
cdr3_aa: CSASNSKTGISYEQYF
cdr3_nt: TGCAGTGCTTCTAATTCTAAAACAGGGATCTCCTACGAGCAGTACTTC

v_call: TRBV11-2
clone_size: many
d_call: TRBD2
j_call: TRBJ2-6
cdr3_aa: CASSLRGLTSGANVLTF
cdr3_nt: TGTGCCAGCAGCTTAAGGGGACTAACCTCTGGGGCCAACGTCCTGACTTTC

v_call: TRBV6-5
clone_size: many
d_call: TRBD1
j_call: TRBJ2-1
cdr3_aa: CASSSPGQGLNEQFF
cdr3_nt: TGTGCCAGCAGTTCTCCGGGACAGGGGTTAAATGAGCAGTTCTTC

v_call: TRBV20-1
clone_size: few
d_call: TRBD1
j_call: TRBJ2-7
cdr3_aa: CSARALTGGGYEQYF
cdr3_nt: TGCAGTGCTAGAGCCTTGACAGGGGGCGGCTACGAGCAGTACTTC

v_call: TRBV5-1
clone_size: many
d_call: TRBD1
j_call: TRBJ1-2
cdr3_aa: CASSFTGQGSGYTF
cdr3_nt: TGCGCCAGCAGCTTCACCGGACAGGGGAGTGGCTACACCTTC

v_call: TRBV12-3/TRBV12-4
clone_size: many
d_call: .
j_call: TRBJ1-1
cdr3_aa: CAGRRQGNTEAFF
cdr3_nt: TGTGCCGGACGACGGCAGGGCAACACTGAAGCTTTCTTT

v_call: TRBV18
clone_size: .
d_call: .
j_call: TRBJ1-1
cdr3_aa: CASSPQGHNTEAFF
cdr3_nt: TGTGCCAGCTCACCTCAGGGGCACAACACTGAAGCTTTCTTT

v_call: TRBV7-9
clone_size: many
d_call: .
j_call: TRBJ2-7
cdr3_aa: CASSERGEQYF
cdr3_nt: TGTGCCAGCAGTGAACGGGGCGAGCAGTACTTC

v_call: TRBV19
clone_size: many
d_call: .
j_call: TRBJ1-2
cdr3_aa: CASNPRGGYGYTF
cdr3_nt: TGTGCCAGTAACCCCCGGGGGGGCTATGGCTACACCTTC

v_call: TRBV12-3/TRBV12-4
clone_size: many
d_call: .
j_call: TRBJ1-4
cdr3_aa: CASSPPVATNEKLFF
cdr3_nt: TGTGCCAGCAGCCCACCGGTTGCAACTAATGAAAAACTGTTTTTT

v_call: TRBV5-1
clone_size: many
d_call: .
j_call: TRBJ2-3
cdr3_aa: CASSFGGSTDTQYF
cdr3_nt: TGCGCCAGCAGCTTCGGGGGAAGCACAGATACGCAGTATTTT

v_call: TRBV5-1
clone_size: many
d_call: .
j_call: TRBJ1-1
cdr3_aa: CASSLAGGNTEAFF
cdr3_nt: TGTGCCAGCAGCCTAGCCGGGGGGAACACTGAAGCTTTCTTT

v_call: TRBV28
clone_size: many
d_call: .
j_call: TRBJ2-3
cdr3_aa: CASSFAGAPDTQYF
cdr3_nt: TGTGCCAGCAGTTTTGCGGGGGCTCCAGATACGCAGTATTTT

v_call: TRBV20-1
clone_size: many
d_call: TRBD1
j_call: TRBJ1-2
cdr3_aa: CSATAPDRGSYGYTF
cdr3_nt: TGCAGTGCCACCGCGCCGGACAGGGGGTCCTATGGCTACACCTTC

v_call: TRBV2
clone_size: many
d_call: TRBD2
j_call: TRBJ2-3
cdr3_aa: CASSKEAGARVDTQYF
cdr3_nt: TGTGCCAGCAGTAAAGAAGCGGGGGCCCGGGTGGATACGCAGTATTTT

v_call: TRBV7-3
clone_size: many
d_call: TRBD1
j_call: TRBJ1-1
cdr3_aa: CASSLTGTANTEAFF
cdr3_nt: TGTGCCAGCAGCTTAACTGGGACAGCGAACACTGAAGCTTTCTTT

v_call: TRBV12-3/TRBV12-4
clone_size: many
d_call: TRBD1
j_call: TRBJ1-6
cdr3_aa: CASRPPDRGNSPLHF
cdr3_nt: TGTGCCAGCAGACCCCCTGACAGGGGGAATTCACCCCTCCACTTT

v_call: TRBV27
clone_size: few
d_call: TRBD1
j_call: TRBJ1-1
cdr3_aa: CASSSRGTGGGLQMNTEAFF
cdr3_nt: TGTGCCAGCAGTTCTCGTGGGACAGGGGGAGGTCTGCAGATGAACACTGAAGCTTTCTTT

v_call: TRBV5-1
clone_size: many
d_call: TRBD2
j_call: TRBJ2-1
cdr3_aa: CASSLGSGGSSNEQFF
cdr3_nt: TGCGCCAGCAGCTTGGGAAGCGGGGGGTCCTCCAATGAGCAGTTCTTC

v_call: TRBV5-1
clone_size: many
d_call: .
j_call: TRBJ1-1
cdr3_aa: CASSPQGPHTEAFF
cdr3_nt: TGCGCCAGCAGCCCACAGGGTCCCCACACTGAAGCTTTCTTT

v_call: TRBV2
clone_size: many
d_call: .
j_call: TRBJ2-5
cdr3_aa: CASSDRTVPETQYF
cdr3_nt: TGTGCCAGCAGTGACAGGACCGTCCCGGAGACCCAGTACTTC

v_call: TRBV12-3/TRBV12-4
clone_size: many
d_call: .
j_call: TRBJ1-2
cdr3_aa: CASSLVGPTGVMSGYTF
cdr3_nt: TGTGCCAGCAGTTTAGTCGGGCCGACAGGCGTGATGAGTGGCTACACCTTC

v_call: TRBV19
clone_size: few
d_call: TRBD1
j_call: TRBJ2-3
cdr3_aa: CATEETGSDTQYF
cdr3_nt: TGTGCCACCGAGGAGACAGGGTCAGATACGCAGTATTTT

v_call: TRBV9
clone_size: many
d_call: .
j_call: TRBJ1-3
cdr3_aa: CASSPRFDSGNTIYF
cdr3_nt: TGTGCCAGCAGCCCGAGATTTGACTCTGGAAACACCATATATTTT

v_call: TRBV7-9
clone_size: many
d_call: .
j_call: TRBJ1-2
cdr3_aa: CASSLPVGPSNYGYTF
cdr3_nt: TGTGCCAGCAGCTTACCCGTTGGCCCCTCTAACTATGGCTACACCTTC

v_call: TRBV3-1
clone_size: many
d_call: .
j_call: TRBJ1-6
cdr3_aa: CASSQDSGRANSPLHF
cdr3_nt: TGTGCCAGCAGCCAAGATTCGGGCAGGGCTAATTCACCCCTCCACTTT

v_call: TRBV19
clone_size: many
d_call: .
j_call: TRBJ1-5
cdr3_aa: CASTLSGGGAWPQHF
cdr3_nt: TGTGCCAGTACCCTCTCGGGCGGAGGAGCGTGGCCCCAGCATTTT

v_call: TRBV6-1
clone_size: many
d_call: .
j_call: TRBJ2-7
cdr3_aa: CATRTGVPPYEQYF
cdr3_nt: TGTGCCACCCGAACCGGAGTCCCACCCTACGAGCAGTACTTC

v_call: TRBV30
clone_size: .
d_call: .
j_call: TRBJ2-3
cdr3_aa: CAWSHGGVLHDGTQYF
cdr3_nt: TGTGCCTGGAGTCACGGAGGGGTTCTCCACGATGGTACGCAGTATTTT

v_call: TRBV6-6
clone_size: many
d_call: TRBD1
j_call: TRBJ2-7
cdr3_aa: CASTRQGHEQYF
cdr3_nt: TGTGCCAGCACCCGACAGGGTCACGAGCAGTACTTC